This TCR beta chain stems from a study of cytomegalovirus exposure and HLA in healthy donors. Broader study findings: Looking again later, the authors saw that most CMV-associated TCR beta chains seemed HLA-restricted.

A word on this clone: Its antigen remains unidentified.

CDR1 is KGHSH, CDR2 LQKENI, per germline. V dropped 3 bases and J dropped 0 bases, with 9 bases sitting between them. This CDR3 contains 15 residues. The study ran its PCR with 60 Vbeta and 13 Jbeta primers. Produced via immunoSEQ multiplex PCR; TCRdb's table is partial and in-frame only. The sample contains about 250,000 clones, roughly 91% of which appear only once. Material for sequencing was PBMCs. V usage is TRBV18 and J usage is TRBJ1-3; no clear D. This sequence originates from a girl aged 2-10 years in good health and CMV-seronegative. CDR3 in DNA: TGTGCCAGCTCACCGGAGAAACCCTCTGGAAACACCATATATTTT. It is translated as CASSPEKPSGNTIYF.